This entry concerns a single T cell receptor beta chain. Its antigen is unidentified. This specimen comes from a study of cytomegalovirus exposure and HLA in healthy donors. Study in general: Earlier sequencing of 150 million to 200 million T cells yielded nearly 120 million unique TCR beta sequences.

Healthy individuals who donated bone marrow served as the donors. Primers included in the PCR were 60 Vbeta and 13 Jbeta primers. Here immunoSEQ multiplex PCR was the method, and the copy in TCRdb shows in-frame clones only, minus some. Among about 150,000 clones listed, roughly 80% were seen once. Germline V lookup: CDR1 SEHNR, CDR2 FQNEAQ (reference sequence). CDR3 length: 14 amino acids. Trimming stripped 5 bases from V and 0 bases from J, with 11 bases between. Study conclusions and caveats: When presence/absence was analysed, sequencing depth was taken to be roughly uniform across donors. The study carried out a later analysis of TCR beta sequences. It associated about 15,000 of them with specific HLA alleles at a false discovery rate of 0.05.

The chain employs TRBV7-9 and TRBJ2-7, with a tentative D call TRBD1 (6 bases). The TCR comes from a woman between 45 and 60 years old in good health and CMV-seropositive. Specimen: PBMCs. The CDR3 region is CASSQDRFSYEQYF. CDR3 bases: TGTGCCAGCAGCCAAGACAGGTTCTCCTACGAGCAGTACTTC.